This TCR beta chain was found in a study of T-cell memory formation after mild COVID-19. Study-wide context: Across donors, TCR clusters were largely donor specific.

This clonotype came up many times. Its antigen is as yet unknown. Whole-study results and caveats: Among clones contracting day 15 to 85, CD4/CD8 was balanced, whereas later expanders leaned CD4+. Cross-reactive memory apparently joined, as some responding clones appeared in pre-infection memory. There was no confirmation that second-wave clones peaking on day 37 were SARS-CoV-2 specific.

MiXCR, run by TCRdb on the 5' RACE reads, gives a single entry per CDR3 protein. The sample shows over 10,000 distinct CDR3 sequences, 9.5% to 15% of them seen only once. This CDR3 is 13 amino acids long. V lost 3 bases, J lost 6 bases, and 9 bases lay in between. In germline, CDR1 is SGHTA, CDR2 FQGTGA. This receptor was identified in an adult woman who had mild COVID-19 (a few samples of this study predate the infection). Cell type and time point are not known. The sequenced material came from PBMCs or a T cell subset sorted from them (not recorded which). The chain has TRBV7-3 and TRBJ2-1; D is undetermined. The CDR3 reads CASSLDRSNEQFF. The DNA of the CDR3 is TGTGCCAGCAGCTTGGACCGGTCCAATGAGCAGTTCTTC.